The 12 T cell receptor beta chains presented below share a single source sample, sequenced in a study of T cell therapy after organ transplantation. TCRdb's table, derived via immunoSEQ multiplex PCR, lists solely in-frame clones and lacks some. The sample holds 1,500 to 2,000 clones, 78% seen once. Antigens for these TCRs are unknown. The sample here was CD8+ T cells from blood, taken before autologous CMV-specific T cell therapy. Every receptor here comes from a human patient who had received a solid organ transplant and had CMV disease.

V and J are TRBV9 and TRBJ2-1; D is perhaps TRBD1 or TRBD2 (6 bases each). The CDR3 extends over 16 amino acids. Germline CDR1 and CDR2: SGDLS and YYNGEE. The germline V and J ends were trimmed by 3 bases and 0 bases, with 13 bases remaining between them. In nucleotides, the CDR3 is TGTGCCAGCAGCGAGGGGGGAGAACCCTCCTACAATGAGCAGTTCTTC. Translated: CASSEGGEPSYNEQFF.

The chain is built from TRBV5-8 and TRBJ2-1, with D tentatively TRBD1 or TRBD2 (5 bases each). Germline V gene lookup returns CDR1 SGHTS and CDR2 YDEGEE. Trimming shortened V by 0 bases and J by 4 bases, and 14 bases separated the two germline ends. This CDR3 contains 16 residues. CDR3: CASSLVGVRTYNEQFF. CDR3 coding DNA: TGTGCCAGCAGCTTGGTAGGGGTCCGGACTTACAATGAGCAGTTCTTC.

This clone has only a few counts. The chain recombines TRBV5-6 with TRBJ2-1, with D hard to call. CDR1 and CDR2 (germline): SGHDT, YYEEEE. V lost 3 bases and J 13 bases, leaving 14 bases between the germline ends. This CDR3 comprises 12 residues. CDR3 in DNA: TGTGCCAGCAGCTCAGGACCCACCCCCCAGTTCTTC. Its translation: CASSSGPTPQFF.

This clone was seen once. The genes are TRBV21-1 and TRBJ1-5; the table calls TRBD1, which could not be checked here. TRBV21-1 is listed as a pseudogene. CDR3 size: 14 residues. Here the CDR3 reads CASDPPGEGQPQHF. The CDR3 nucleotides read TGTGCCAGCGACCCCCCAGGGGAAGGGCAGCCCCAGCATTTT.

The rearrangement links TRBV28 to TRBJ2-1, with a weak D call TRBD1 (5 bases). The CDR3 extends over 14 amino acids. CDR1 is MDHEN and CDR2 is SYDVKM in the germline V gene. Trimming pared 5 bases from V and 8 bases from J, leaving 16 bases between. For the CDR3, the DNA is TGTGCCAGCAGTCTTGGCAGGGTTGGTGATGAGCAGTTCTTC. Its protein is CASSLGRVGDEQFF.

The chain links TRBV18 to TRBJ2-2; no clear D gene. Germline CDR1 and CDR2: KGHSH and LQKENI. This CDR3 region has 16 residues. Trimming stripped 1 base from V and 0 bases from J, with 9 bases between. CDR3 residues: CASSPQGFSNTGELFF. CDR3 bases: TGTGCCAGCTCACCACAGGGTTTCTCGAACACCGGGGAGCTGTTTTTT.

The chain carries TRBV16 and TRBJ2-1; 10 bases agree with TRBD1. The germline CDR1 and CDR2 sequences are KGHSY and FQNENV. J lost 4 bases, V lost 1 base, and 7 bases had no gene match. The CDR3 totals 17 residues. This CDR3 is CASSQLRQGARYNEQFF. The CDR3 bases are TGTGCCAGCAGCCAATTGAGACAGGGGGCCAGGTACAATGAGCAGTTCTTC.

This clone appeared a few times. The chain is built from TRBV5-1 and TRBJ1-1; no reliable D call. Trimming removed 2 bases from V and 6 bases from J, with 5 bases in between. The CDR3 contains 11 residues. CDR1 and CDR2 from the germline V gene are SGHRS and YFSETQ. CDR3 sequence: CASSLEAEAFF. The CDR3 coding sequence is TGCGCCAGCAGCTTAGAGGCTGAAGCTTTCTTT.

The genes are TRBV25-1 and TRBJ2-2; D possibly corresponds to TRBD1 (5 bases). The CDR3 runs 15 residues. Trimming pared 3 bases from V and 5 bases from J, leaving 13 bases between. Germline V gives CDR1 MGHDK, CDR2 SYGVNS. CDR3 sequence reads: CASSDLQGITGELFF. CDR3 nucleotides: TGTGCCAGCAGTGACCTCCAGGGAATTACCGGGGAGCTGTTTTTT.

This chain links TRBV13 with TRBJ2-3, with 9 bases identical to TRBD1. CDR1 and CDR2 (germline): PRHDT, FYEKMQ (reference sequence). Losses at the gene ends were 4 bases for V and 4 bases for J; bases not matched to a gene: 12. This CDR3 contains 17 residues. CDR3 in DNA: TGTGCCAGCAGCTCAACCCCGGGACAGGGTTTGGCAGATACGCAGTATTTT. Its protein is CASSSTPGQGLADTQYF.

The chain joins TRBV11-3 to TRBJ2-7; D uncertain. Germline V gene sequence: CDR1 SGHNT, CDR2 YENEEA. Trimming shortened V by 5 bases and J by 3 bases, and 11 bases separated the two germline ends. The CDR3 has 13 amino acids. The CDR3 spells CASSLKNGYEQYF. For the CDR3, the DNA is TGTGCCAGCAGCCTCAAGAATGGCTACGAGCAGTACTTC.

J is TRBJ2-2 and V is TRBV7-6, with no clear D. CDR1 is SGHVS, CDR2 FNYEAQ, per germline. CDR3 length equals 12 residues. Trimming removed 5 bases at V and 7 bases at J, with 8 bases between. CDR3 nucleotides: TGTGCCAGCAGCCCCTTTGGCGGGGAGCTGTTTTTT. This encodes CASSPFGGELFF.